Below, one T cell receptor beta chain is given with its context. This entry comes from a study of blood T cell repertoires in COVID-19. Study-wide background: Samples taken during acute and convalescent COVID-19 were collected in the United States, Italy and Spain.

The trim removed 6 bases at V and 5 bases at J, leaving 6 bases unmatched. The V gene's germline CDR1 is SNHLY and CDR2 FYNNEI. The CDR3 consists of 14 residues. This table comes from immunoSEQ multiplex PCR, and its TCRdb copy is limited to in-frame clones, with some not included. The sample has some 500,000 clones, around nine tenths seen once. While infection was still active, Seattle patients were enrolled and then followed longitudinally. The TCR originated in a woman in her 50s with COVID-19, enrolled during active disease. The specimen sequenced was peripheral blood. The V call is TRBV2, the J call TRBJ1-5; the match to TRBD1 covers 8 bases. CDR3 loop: CASRGRGRDQPQHF. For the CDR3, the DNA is TGTGCCAGCAGGGGCAGGGGGCGCGATCAGCCCCAGCATTTT.